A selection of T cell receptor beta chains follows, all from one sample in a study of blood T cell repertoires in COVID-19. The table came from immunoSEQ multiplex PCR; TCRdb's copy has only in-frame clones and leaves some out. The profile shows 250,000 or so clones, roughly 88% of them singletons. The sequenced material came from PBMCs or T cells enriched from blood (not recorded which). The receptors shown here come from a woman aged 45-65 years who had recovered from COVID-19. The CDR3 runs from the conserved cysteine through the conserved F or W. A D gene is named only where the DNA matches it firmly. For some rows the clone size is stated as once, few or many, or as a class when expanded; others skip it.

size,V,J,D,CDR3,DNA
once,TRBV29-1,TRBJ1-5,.,CSVILVGSNQPQHF,TGCAGCGTTATTCTAGTGGGTTCCAATCAGCCCCAGCATTTT
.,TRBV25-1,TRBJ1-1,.,CASSVTTNTEAFF,TGTGCCAGCAGCGTGACAACTAACACTGAAGCTTTCTTT
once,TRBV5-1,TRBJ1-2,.,CASSLETSGGYTF,TGCGCCAGCAGCTTGGAGACATCAGGTGGCTACACCTTC
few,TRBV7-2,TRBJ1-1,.,CASSYQGKMNTEAFF,TGTGCCAGCAGCTATCAGGGGAAAATGAACACTGAAGCTTTCTTT
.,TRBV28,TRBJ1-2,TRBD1,CASSPRTGLYGYTF,TGTGCCAGCAGCCCCAGGACAGGGCTCTATGGCTACACCTTC
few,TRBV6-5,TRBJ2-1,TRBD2,CASSLLAGGYNEQFF,TGTGCCAGCAGTTTACTAGCGGGGGGCTACAATGAGCAGTTCTTC
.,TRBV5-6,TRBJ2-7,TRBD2,CASFYEGGRQYEQYF,TGTGCCAGCTTCTACGAGGGCGGGAGGCAGTACGAGCAGTACTTC
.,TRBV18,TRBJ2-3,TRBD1,CASSPPTGFTDTQYF,TGTGCCAGCTCACCACCGACAGGGTTCACAGATACGCAGTATTTT
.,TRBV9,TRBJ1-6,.,CASSKEPLNPNSPLHF,TGTGCCAGCAGCAAAGAACCTCTAAACCCAAATTCACCCCTCCACTTT
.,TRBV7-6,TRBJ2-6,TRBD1,CASSLRQGPGGRANVLTF,TGTGCCAGCAGCTTAAGACAGGGGCCCGGTGGCCGGGCCAACGTCCTGACTTTC
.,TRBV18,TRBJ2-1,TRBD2,CASSPPGGLAGANEQFF,TGTGCCAGCTCACCACCGGGAGGACTAGCGGGAGCAAATGAGCAGTTCTTC
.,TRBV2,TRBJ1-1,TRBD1,CASSQRQGHTEAFF,TGTGCCAGCAGTCAAAGACAGGGCCACACTGAAGCTTTCTTT
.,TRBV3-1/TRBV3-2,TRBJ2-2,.,CASSQQGNTGELFF,TGTGCCAGCAGCCAACAGGGGAACACCGGGGAGCTGTTTTTT
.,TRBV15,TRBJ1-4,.,CATSRDFISATNEKLFF,TGTGCCACCAGCAGAGATTTTATATCTGCAACTAATGAAAAACTGTTTTTT
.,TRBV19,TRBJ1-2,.,CASSPRTDNYGYTF,TGTGCCAGTAGTCCAAGGACAGATAACTATGGCTACACCTTC
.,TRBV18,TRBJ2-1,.,CASSPRHPLGGFSEQFF,TGTGCCAGCTCACCAAGGCACCCTCTTGGGGGGTTCAGTGAGCAGTTCTTC
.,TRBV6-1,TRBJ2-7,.,CASSEGPQTGGVFYEQYF,TGTGCCAGCAGTGAAGGCCCCCAAACAGGGGGGGTATTCTACGAGCAGTACTTC
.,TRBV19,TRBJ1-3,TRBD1,CASSMGRRGRNTIYF,TGTGCCAGTAGTATGGGGCGCAGGGGGCGAAACACCATATATTTT
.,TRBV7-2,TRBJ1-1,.,CASSLKGLGTEAFF,TGTGCCAGCAGCTTGAAGGGGCTGGGCACTGAAGCTTTCTTT
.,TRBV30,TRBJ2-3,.,CAWTNPWRGATDTQYF,TGTGCCTGGACCAACCCGTGGCGGGGAGCCACAGATACGCAGTATTTT
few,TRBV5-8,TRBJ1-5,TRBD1,CASSLGQGLKNNQPQHF,TGTGCCAGCAGCCTGGGACAGGGTTTGAAAAACAATCAGCCCCAGCATTTT
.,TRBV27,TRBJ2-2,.,CASSSPGAGELFF,TGTGCCAGCAGTTCACCCGGGGCCGGGGAGCTGTTTTTT
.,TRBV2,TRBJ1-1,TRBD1,CASSGGTGAEAFF,TGTGCCAGCAGTGGAGGGACAGGGGCTGAAGCTTTCTTT
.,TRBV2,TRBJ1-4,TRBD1,CASRGTGLNEKLFF,TGTGCCAGCAGGGGGACAGGTCTTAATGAAAAACTGTTTTTT
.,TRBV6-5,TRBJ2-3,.,CASSYSGRTTDTQYF,TGTGCCAGCAGTTACTCGGGGCGAACCACAGATACGCAGTATTTT
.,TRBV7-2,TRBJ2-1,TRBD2,CASRSLLAGNYNEQFF,TGTGCCAGCAGATCCCTCCTAGCGGGGAACTACAATGAGCAGTTCTTC
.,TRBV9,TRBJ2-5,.,CASSPMEGGGETQYF,TGTGCCAGCAGCCCCATGGAGGGAGGAGGAGAGACCCAGTACTTC
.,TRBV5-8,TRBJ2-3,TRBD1,CASSTGTGGNTDTQYF,TGTGCCAGCAGCACCGGGACAGGGGGAAACACAGATACGCAGTATTTT
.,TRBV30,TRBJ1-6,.,CAWRRMAASSYNSPLHF,TGTGCCTGGAGGAGGATGGCAGCGAGCTCCTATAATTCACCCCTCCACTTT
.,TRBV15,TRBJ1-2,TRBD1,CATSRDLSGQGGAYGYTF,TGTGCCACCAGCAGAGATCTATCGGGACAGGGGGGCGCCTATGGCTACACCTTC
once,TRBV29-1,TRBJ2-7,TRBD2,CSVEGSGPYEQYF,TGCAGCGTTGAAGGTAGCGGGCCCTACGAGCAGTACTTC
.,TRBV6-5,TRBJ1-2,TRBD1,CASSYGQGPSGYTF,TGTGCCAGCAGTTACGGACAGGGTCCGTCAGGCTACACCTTC
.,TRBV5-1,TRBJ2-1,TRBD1,CASSYGDRDYNEQFF,TGCGCCAGCAGCTACGGGGACAGGGACTACAATGAGCAGTTCTTC
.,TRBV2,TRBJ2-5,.,CASIDRETQYF,TGTGCCAGCATAGATCGGGAGACCCAGTACTTC
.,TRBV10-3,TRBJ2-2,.,CAISEWVAGYTGELFF,TGTGCCATCAGTGAGTGGGTAGCAGGGTATACCGGGGAGCTGTTTTTT
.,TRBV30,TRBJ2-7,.,CAWSEQQLGEQYF,TGTGCCTGGAGCGAACAGCAGCTGGGCGAGCAGTACTTC
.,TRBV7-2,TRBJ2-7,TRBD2,CASSLMSAGVGYSYEQYF,TGTGCCAGCAGCTTAATGTCAGCGGGAGTGGGTTACTCCTACGAGCAGTACTTC
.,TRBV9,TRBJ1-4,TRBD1,CASSVGLQGVDEKLFF,TGTGCCAGCAGCGTAGGACTACAGGGGGTGGATGAAAAACTGTTTTTT
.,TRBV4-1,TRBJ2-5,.,CASSQVGGGYYQETQYF,TGCGCCAGCAGCCAAGTGGGCGGGGGCTACTATCAAGAGACCCAGTACTTC
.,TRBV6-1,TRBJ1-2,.,CASSEGRAQGYGYTF,TGTGCCAGCAGTGAAGGGAGGGCGCAGGGCTATGGCTACACCTTC
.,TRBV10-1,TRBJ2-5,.,CASSSGGQETQYF,TGCGCCAGCAGTTCCGGGGGTCAAGAGACCCAGTACTTC
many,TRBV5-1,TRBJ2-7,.,CASSLESYYEQYF,TGCGCCAGCAGCTTGGAGTCCTACTACGAGCAGTACTTC
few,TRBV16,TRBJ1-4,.,CASSQRASGNEKLFF,TGTGCCAGCAGCCAAAGGGCATCGGGGAATGAAAAACTGTTTTTT
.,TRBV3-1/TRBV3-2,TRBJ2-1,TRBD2,CASSQDWGGYNEQFF,TGTGCCAGCAGCCAAGATTGGGGGGGGTACAATGAGCAGTTCTTC
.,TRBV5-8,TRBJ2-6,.,CASSFKVTFASGANVLTF,TGTGCCAGCAGCTTTAAAGTGACATTCGCTTCTGGGGCCAACGTCCTGACTTTC
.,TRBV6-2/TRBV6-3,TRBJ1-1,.,CASSSGTPTEAFF,TGTGCCAGCAGTTCCGGGACACCTACTGAAGCTTTCTTT
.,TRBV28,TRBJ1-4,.,CASSSGGTNEKLFF,TGTGCCAGCAGTTCGGGTGGGACTAATGAAAAACTGTTTTTT
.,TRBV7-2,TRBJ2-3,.,CASSQSDTQYF,TGTGCCAGCAGTCAGTCAGATACGCAGTATTTT
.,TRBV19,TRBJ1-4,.,CASSDQGKDEKLFF,TGTGCCAGTAGTGACCAGGGGAAGGATGAAAAACTGTTTTTT
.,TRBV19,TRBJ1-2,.,CASSIPGQSLGYGYTF,TGTGCCAGTAGTATACCCGGACAGTCCCTTGGCTATGGCTACACCTTC